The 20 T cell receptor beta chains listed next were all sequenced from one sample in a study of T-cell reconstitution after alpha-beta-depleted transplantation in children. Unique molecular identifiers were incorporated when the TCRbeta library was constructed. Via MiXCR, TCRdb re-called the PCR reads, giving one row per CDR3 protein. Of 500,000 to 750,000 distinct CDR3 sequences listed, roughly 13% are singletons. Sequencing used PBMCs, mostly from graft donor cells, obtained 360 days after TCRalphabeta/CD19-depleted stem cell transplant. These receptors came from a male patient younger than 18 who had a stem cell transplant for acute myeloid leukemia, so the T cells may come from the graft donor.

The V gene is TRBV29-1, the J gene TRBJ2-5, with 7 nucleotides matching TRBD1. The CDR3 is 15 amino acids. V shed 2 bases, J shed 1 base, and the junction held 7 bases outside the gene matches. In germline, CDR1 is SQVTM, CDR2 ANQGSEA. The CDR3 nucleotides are TGCAGCGTTGAACCGACAGGGAAGACCCAAGAGACCCAGTACTTC. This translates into CSVEPTGKTQETQYF.

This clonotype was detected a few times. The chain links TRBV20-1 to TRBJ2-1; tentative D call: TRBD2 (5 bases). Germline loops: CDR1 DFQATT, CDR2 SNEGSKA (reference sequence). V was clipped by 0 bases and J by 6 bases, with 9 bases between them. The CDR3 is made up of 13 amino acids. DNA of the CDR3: TGCAGTGCTAGAGAAGGACTCGCCAATGAGCAGTTCTTC. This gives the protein CSAREGLANEQFF.

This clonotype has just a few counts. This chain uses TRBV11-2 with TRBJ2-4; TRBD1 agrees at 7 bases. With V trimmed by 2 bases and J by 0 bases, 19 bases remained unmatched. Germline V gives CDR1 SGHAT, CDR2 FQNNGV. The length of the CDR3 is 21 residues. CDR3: CASSLSPPVGQVLLAKNIQYF. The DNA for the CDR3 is TGTGCCAGCAGCTTATCCCCCCCGGTAGGACAGGTCCTTCTAGCCAAAAACATTCAGTACTTC.

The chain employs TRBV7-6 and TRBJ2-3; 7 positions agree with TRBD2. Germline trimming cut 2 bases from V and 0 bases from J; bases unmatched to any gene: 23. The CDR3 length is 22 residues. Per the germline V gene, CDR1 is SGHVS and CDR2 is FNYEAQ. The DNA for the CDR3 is TGTGCCAGCAGCTTACGAAGTTGGGGGGGTGCCCTGGCTGGCCCTAGCACAGATACGCAGTATTTT. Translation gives CASSLRSWGGALAGPSTDTQYF.

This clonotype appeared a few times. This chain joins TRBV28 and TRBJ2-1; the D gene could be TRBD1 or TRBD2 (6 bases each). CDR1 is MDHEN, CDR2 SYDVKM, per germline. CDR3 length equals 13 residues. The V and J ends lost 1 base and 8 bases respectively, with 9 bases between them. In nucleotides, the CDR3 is TGTGCCAGCAGTTTATTCCGGGGGCATGAGCAGTTCTTC. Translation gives CASSLFRGHEQFF.

CDR3 nucleotide sequence: TGTGCCAGCAGCCCTGGACGGGGACCCGATGGCTACACCTTC. The encoded protein is CASSPGRGPDGYTF. This chain uses TRBV2 with TRBJ1-2, with D tentatively TRBD1 (5 bases). The CDR3 length is 14 residues. V dropped 6 bases and J dropped 6 bases, with 17 bases sitting between them. Germline V gene sequence: CDR1 SNHLY, CDR2 FYNNEI.

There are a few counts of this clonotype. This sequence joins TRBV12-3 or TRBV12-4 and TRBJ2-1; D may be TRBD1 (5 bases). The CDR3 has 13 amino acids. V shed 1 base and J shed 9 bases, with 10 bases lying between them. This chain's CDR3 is CASSLVSGAEQFF. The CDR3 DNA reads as TGTGCCAGCAGTTTAGTTAGTGGGGCTGAGCAGTTCTTC.

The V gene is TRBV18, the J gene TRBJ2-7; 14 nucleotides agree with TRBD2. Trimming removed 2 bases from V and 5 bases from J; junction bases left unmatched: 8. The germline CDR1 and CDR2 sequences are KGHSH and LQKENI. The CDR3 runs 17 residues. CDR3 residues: CASSPALGTSGRDEQYF. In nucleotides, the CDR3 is TGTGCCAGCTCACCAGCCCTAGGGACTAGCGGGAGAGACGAGCAGTACTTC. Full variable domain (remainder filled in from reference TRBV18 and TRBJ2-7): NAGVMQNPRHLVRRRGQEARLRCSPMKGHSHVYWYRQLPEEGLKFMVYLQKENIIDESGMPKERFSAEFPKEGPSILRIQQVVRGDSAAYFCASSPALGTSGRDEQYFGPGTRLTVT.

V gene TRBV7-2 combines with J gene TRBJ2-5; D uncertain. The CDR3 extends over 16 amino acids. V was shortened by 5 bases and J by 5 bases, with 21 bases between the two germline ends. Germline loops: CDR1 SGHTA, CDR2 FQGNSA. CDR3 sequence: CASSGRHLLIWETQYF. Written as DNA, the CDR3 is TGTGCCAGCAGCGGAAGGCATCTACTCATTTGGGAGACCCAGTACTTC.

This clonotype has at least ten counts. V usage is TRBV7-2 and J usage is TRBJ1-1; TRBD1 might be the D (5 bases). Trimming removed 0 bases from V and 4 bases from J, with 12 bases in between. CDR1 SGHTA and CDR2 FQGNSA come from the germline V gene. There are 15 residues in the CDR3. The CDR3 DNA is TGTGCCAGCAGCTTAGCGACAGTTACCCCCACTGAAGCTTTCTTT. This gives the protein CASSLATVTPTEAFF.

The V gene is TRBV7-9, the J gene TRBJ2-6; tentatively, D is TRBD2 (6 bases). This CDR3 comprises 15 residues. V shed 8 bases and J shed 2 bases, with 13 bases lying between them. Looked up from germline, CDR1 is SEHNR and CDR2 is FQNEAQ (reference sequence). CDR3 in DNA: TGTGCCAGCGCTTTAGGCGGGACTGGGGCCAACGTCCTGACTTTC. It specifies CASALGGTGANVLTF.

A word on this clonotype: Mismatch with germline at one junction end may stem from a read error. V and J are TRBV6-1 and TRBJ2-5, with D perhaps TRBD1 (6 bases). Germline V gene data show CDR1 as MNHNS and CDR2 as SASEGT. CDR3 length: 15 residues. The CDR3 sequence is CASSEQGPKERMVNF. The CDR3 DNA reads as TGTGCCAGCAGCGAACAGGGACCGAAAGAAAGAATGGTGAACTTC.

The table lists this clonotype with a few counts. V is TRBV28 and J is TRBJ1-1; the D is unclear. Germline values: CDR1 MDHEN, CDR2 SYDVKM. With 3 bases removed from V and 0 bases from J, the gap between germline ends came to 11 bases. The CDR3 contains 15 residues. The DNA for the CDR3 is TGTGCCAGCAGTTTGACATCGGGGATGAACACTGAAGCTTTCTTT. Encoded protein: CASSLTSGMNTEAFF.

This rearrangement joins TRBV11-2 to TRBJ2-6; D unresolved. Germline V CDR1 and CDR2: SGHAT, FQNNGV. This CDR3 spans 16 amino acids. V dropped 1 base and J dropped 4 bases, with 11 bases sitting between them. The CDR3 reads CASSLGASSGANVLTF. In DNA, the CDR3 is TGTGCCAGCAGCTTAGGTGCTTCCTCAGGGGCCAACGTCCTGACTTTC. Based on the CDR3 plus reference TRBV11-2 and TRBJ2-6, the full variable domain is EAGVAQSPRYKIIEKRQSVAFWCNPISGHATLYWYQQILGQGPKLLIQFQNNGVVDDSQLPKDRFSAERLKGVDSTLKIQPAKLEDSAVYLCASSLGASSGANVLTFGAGSRLTVL.

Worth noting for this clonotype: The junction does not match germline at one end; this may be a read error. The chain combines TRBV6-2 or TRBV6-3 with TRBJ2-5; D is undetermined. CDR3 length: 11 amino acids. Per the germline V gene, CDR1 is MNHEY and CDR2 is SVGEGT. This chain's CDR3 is CASKGQETRYF. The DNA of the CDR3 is TGTGCCAGCAAAGGGCAAGAGACCCGGTACTTC.

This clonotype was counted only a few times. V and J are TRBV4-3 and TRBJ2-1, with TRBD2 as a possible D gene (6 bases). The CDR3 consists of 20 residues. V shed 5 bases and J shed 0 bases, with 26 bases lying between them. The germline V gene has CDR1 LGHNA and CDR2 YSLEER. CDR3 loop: CASSFRDGSFGEASYNEQFF. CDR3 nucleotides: TGCGCCAGCAGCTTCCGGGACGGTTCGTTCGGGGAGGCCTCCTACAATGAGCAGTTCTTC.

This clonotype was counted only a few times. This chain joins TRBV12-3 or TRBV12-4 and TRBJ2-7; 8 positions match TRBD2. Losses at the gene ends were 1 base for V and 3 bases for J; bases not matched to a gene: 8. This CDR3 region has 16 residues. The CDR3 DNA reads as TGTGCCAGCAGTTTAGGGCAGGGACTAGGTGTCTACGAGCAGTACTTC. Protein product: CASSLGQGLGVYEQYF.

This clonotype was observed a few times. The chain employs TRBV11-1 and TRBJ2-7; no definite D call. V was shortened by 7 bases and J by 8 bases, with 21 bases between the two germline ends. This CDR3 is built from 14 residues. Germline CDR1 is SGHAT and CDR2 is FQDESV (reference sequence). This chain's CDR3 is CASTFAKVVSQQYF. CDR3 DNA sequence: TGTGCCAGCACCTTCGCGAAAGTAGTCTCGCAGCAGTACTTC.

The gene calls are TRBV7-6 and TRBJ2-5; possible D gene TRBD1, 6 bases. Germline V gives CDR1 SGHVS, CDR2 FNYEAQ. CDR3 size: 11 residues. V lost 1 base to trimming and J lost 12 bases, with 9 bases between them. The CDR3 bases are TGTGCCAGCAGCTTAGAAGACAGGAAGTACTTC. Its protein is CASSLEDRKYF.

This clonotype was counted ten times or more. This chain's CDR3 is CASSRLAGAPGVNEQFF. CDR3 DNA: TGTGCCAGCAGCCGATTAGCGGGAGCCCCAGGGGTGAATGAGCAGTTCTTC. The rearrangement uses TRBV7-8 and TRBJ2-1, with TRBD2 matching 9 bases. This CDR3 comprises 17 residues. Trimming removed 5 bases from V and 7 bases from J; junction bases left unmatched: 15. Germline V lookup: CDR1 SGHVS, CDR2 FQNEAQ.